This record concerns one T cell receptor beta chain sequence. As yet, its antigen is unknown. This entry comes from a study of cytomegalovirus exposure and HLA in healthy donors. Study context: Most genotyped donors, approximately 81% of more than 300, had Caucasian-associated genetic ancestry.

Amplification used 60 Vbeta primers and 13 Jbeta primers. Only in-frame clones appear in the TCRdb table, and some are missing; sequencing was by immunoSEQ multiplex PCR. The sample contains 150,000 to 250,000 clones, approximately 79% of which appear only once. The CDR3 sequence is 18 residues long. CDR1 is SNHLY, CDR2 FYNNEI, per germline. The J segment lost 0 bases and the V segment lost 8 bases, leaving 12 bases of the junction unmatched. Study results and caveats: Analysis performed later found around 15,000 TCR beta sequences associated with HLA alleles at 0.05 false discovery rate.

The source of this sequence is a woman aged 25 to 39 in good health and CMV-seropositive. The sample taken for sequencing was PBMCs. The rearrangement uses TRBV2 and TRBJ2-3; 12 bases fit TRBD2. The CDR3 DNA sequence: TGTGCCAGCCGAGAACTAGCGGGGGGCGCGGGTAGCACAGATACGCAGTATTTT. Translated, it gives CASRELAGGAGSTDTQYF.